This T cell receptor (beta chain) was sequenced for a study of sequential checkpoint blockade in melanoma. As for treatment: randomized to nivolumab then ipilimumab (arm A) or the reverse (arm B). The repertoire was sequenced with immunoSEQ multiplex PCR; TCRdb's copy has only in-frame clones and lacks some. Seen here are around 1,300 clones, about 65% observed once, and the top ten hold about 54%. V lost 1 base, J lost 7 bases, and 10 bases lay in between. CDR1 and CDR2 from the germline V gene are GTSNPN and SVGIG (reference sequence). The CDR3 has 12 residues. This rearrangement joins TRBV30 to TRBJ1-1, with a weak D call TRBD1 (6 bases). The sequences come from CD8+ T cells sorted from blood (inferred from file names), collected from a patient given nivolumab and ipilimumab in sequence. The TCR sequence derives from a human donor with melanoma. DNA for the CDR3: TGTGCCTGGAGTGACGGGACATTTGAAGCTTTCTTT. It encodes CAWSDGTFEAFF.